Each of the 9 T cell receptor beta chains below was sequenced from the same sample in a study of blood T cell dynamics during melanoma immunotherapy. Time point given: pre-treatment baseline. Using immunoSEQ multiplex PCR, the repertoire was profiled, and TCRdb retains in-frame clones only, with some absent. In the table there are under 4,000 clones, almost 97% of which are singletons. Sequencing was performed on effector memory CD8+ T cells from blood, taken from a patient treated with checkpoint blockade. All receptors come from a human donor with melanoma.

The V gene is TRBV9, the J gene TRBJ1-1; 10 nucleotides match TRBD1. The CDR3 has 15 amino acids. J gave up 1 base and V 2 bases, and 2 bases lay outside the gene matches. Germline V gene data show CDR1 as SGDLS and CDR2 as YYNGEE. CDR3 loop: CASSVDRGPNTEAFF. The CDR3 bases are TGTGCCAGCAGCGTTGACAGGGGGCCGAACACTGAAGCTTTCTTT.

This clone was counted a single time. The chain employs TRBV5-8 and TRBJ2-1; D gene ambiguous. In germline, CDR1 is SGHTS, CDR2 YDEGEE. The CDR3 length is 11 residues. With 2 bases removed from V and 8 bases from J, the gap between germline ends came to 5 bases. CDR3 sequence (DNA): TGTGCCAGCAGCTTCCGATATGAGCAGTTCTTC. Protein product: CASSFRYEQFF.

This chain's CDR3 is CASSKRSGTGGAQEGTEAFF. CDR3 in DNA: TGTGCCAGCAGCAAACGGAGTGGGACAGGGGGAGCCCAAGAGGGCACTGAAGCTTTCTTT. The chain carries TRBV21-1 and TRBJ1-1; the D call in the table, TRBD1, was not verified against the DNA. TRBV21-1 is shown as a pseudogene. The CDR3 extends over 20 amino acids.

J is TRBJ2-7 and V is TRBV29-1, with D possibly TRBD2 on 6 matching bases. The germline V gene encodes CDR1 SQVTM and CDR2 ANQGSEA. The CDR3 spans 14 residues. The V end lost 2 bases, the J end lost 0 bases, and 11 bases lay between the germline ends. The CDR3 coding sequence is TGCAGCGTTGAAAGTGCGGGGAGCTCCTACGAGCAGTACTTC. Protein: CSVESAGSSYEQYF.

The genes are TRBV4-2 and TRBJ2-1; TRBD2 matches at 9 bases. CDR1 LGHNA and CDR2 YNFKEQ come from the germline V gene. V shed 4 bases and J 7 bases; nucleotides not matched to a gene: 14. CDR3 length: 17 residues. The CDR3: CASSPHGAGGPSNEQFF. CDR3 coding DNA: TGTGCCAGCAGCCCCCACGGGGCGGGAGGGCCGTCAAATGAGCAGTTCTTC.

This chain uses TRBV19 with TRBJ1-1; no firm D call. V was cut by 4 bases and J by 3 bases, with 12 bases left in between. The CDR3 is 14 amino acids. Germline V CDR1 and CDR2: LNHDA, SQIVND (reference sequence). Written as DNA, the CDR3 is TGTGCCAGTAGTAACGTCGGCCAGTACACTGAAGCTTTCTTT. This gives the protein CASSNVGQYTEAFF.

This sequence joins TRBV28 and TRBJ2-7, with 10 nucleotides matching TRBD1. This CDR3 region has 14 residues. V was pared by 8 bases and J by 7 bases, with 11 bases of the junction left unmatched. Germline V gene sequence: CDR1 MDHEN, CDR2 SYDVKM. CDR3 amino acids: CASGAGTGVSEQYF. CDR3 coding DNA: TGTGCCAGCGGGGCCGGGACAGGGGTCTCAGAGCAGTACTTC.

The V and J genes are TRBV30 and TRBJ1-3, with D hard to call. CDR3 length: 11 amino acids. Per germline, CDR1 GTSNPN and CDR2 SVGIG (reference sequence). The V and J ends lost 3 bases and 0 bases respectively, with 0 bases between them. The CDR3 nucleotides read TGTGCCTGGAGCTCTGGAAACACCATATATTTT. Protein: CAWSSGNTIYF.

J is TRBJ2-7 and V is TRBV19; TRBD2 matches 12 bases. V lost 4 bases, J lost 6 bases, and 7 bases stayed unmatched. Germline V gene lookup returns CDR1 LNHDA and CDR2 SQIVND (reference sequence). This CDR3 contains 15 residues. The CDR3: CASSTRLAGVGEQYF. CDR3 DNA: TGTGCCAGTAGTACCAGACTAGCGGGAGTTGGCGAGCAGTACTTC. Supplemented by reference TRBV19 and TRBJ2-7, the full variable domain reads DGGITQSPKYLFRKEGQNVTLSCEQNLNHDAMYWYRQDPGQGLRLIYYSQIVNDFQKGDIAEGYSVSREKKESFPLTVTSAQKNPTAFYLCASSTRLAGVGEQYFGPGTRLTVT.